This T cell receptor (beta chain) was documented in a study of identical twins. Note on this clonotype: Its antigen is undetermined.

Study results and limitations: Rather than following the same donors, the conclusions depended on cross-sectional statistical analysis. Beta out-of-frame sequences showed weaker excess twin sharing.

cDNA carried unique molecular identifiers, and a universal primer site was added by template switching. TCRdb independently ran MiXCR on the 5' RACE reads; one entry per CDR3 protein. The sample consists of about 460,000 distinct CDR3 sequences, 14% of them appearing once. All of the donors were Caucasians in good health. These records were also assigned to another study, of yellow fever vaccine responses in identical twins.

Sequencing was carried out using CD4+ T cells sorted from blood. The clonotype comes from a woman under 30 in good health.

The CDR3 spells CASSSGTGRYQPQHF. In nucleotides, the CDR3 is TGTGCCAGCAGCTCCGGGACAGGACGCTATCAGCCCCAGCATTTT. V usage is TRBV7-6 and J usage is TRBJ1-5, with 8 bases identical to TRBD1. The V and J ends lost 4 bases and 5 bases, in that order; junction bases with no gene match: 7. Germline V CDR1 and CDR2: SGHVS, FNYEAQ. This CDR3 is built from 15 residues.